This T cell receptor beta chain was observed in a study of T cells in Graves' hyperthyroidism and ophthalmopathy (dated by TCRdb to between 2017 and 2020). Some background on the complete study: Peripheral blood was collected at initial diagnosis, before any treatment. TCR V-J signatures able to tell the groups apart were searched for in a discovery cohort of about a hundred patients, of whom 43 had Graves' ophthalmopathy and about 60 had stable Graves' hyperthyroidism. An independent validation cohort of under 20 hyperthyroidism patients and some 15 patients who later progressed to ophthalmopathy tested prospective prediction of ophthalmopathy. The roughly 100 discovery patients were randomly divided into training and test sets at a 7:3 ratio. Thyroid tissue and blood T-cell repertoires from about six Graves' hyperthyroidism patients were also compared in the study. After sampling, hyperthyroidism patients received methimazole starting at 30 mg daily, and ophthalmopathy patients received high-dose intravenous methylprednisolone. TCR Vbeta CDR3 sequencing of 130 to 150 peripheral blood samples (over 40 ophthalmopathy, 75 to 85 hyperthyroidism and some 17 progressor patients) is reported in the paper. Broader findings and caveats from the paper: In validation, the model predicted progression to ophthalmopathy a median of roughly 6.1 months before onset, with roughly 71% sensitivity and 72.22% specificity. Most expanded thyroid clonotypes (frequency above 0.001) were also detected in blood, a finding suggesting that blood repertoires may reflect thyroid immune responses. A model built on a 13 V-J signature distinguished ophthalmopathy from stable hyperthyroidism, reaching over 85% sensitivity and under 84% specificity in cross-validation and 80%/75% in testing. Sample size was not statistically predetermined, and blinding of investigators to group allocation was not performed.

Ophthalmopathy patients had moderately to severely active disease, with a Clinical Activity Score of 3 or more, a NOSPECS grade of 4 or more, and a disease duration of less than 3 months. Exclusion was applied to patients with uncontrolled infections, other autoimmune diseases, pregnancy or lactation. Diagnoses were based on clinical symptoms, serum thyroxine and TRAb, thyroid ultrasound and orbital computed tomography. Ficoll-Paque density gradient centrifugation was used to isolate PBMCs from around 10 ml of fresh peripheral blood. Total RNA was extracted with Trizol reagent, and quality was checked on an Agilent 2100 Bioanalyzer. The TCR beta CDR3 regions were amplified from the RNA transcripts. For the first round of RT-PCR on the TCR CDR3, the HTBI primer set was used together with the Qiagen OneStep RT-PCR kit. Libraries were constructed in a second round of multiplex PCR, after which size selection and purification were performed. Sequencing of the libraries was done on an Illumina HiSeq2000 using paired-end 100 bp reads. Under the source paper's analysis protocol: SOAPnuke was used to process the raw data, with reads discarded if the reads contained adapters or uncalled bases, had a mean Phred below 15, or lacked an exact constant-primer or identifier match. High-quality paired reads were merged using COPE v1.2.5, and each unique nucleotide sequence was defined as a clonotype. Clonotypes were aligned to IMGT TRBV, TRBD and TRBJ reference segments using MiTCR v1.1. The analysis was restricted to V-J combinations with a frequency above 0.0001, which together covered about 99% of the repertoires. The TCS score was defined as F50 (clonal expansion) divided by E x V (chaos), with BLOSUM62-based TCRdist calculated between CDR3 peptides within each V-J. Welch's t-statistics and random forest reduced 450 to 600 V-J features to roughly 13, which were used in a naive Bayes classifier (R e1071). The public reads were reanalyzed by TCRdb: fastp trimming at Q25, MiXCR alignment, in-frame beta chains only. Under each unique CDR3 protein, matching rows form one entry showing the most common genes and DNA. TCRdb, rather than the study authors, made the V and J calls. Counted in this sample were about 380,000 distinct CDR3 sequences; 18% of them appeared once. Of the sample, around 40% is held by the ten largest clones.

Including cysteine and phenylalanine, the CDR3 has 18 amino acids. Only the CDR3 DNA stays, 54 bases, in frame from base 1. CDR1 and CDR2 (LNHDA, SQIVND) derive from the germline V gene (reference sequence). From V the trimming removes 4 bases and from J it removes 0 bases, while the gene matches leave 8 bases of the junction unaccounted for. The sample holds many counts of this clonotype. Its cognate antigen has yet to be identified. No base qualities exist here, and no much larger clone lies one base off it. This TCR was recovered from a man between 18 and 29 years old with Graves' ophthalmopathy. Sequencing was done on a sample of blood. The chain was built from TRBV19 and TRBJ2-3; TRBD2 aligns with 12 central bases. The CDR3 protein: CASSTARTSGASTDTQYF. The nucleotides are TGTGCCAGTAGTACCGCGCGGACTAGCGGGGCTAGCACAGATACGCAGTATTTT.